Below, 13 T cell receptor beta chains from the same sample are listed, as sequenced in a study of cytomegalovirus exposure and HLA in healthy donors. PCR was performed using 60 Vbeta and 13 Jbeta primers. Produced via immunoSEQ multiplex PCR; TCRdb's table is partial and in-frame only. The sample holds about 25,000 clones, approximately 79% seen once. Sequencing was carried out using PBMCs. The receptor source for this set is a male donor in good health and CMV-seronegative.

This clone has only a few counts. This chain links TRBV4-3 with TRBJ2-2, with D possibly matching TRBD2 (6 bases). The germline V gene has CDR1 LGHNA and CDR2 YSLEER. The ends were cut back, 0 bases at V and 1 base at J, with 9 bases in the middle. CDR3 length equals 16 residues. CDR3 loop: CASSQEPGRNTGELFF. In DNA form, the CDR3 reads TGCGCCAGCAGCCAAGAACCCGGGAGGAACACCGGGGAGCTGTTTTTT.

The chain has TRBV30 and TRBJ2-7; possibly TRBD1 for D (7 bases). V gave up 2 bases and J gave up 10 bases, with 15 bases separating them. Germline V gene data show CDR1 as GTSNPN and CDR2 as SVGIG (reference sequence). The CDR3 is 12 amino acids. The CDR3 sequence: CAWSFGGQLQYF. The CDR3 bases are TGTGCCTGGAGTTTCGGGGGACAGTTACAGTACTTC.

The rearrangement joins TRBV5-4 to TRBJ1-1; 11 bases map to TRBD1. The CDR3 has 15 amino acids. Germline V gives CDR1 SGHNT, CDR2 YYREEE (reference sequence). The trim removed 3 bases at V and 12 bases at J, leaving 13 bases unmatched. CDR3: CASSYGTGGRQQTFF. The CDR3 region has the DNA TGTGCCAGCAGCTATGGGACAGGGGGACGCCAGCAGACTTTCTTT.

V gene TRBV19 combines with J gene TRBJ2-4; TRBD2 aligns across 9 bases. Trimming took 6 bases from V and 8 from J; bases not matched to a gene: 11. Germline CDR1 LNHDA, CDR2 SQIVND (reference sequence). This CDR3 has 15 amino acids. The CDR3 nucleotides are TGTGCCAGTAGAACCCTAGCGGGACCGGCGGACATTCAGTACTTC. Translating gives CASRTLAGPADIQYF.

V is TRBV13 and J is TRBJ2-2, with D possibly TRBD2 on 6 matching bases. Germline CDR1 reads PRHDT; CDR2 reads FYEKMQ (reference sequence). The CDR3 sequence is 13 residues long. V was shortened by 8 bases and J by 0 bases, with 7 bases between the two germline ends. CDR3 sequence: CASRESNTGELFF. CDR3 DNA: TGTGCCAGCCGGGAGTCGAACACCGGGGAGCTGTTTTTT.

This chain links TRBV30 with TRBJ2-7; 8 bases line up with TRBD2. The germline V gene has CDR1 GTSNPN and CDR2 SVGIG (reference sequence). J lost 7 bases, V lost 5 bases, and 4 bases had no gene match. The CDR3 runs 11 residues. The CDR3 reads CAWLLAEEQYF. CDR3 bases: TGTGCCTGGCTACTAGCGGAAGAGCAGTACTTC.

The chain carries TRBV15 and TRBJ1-5; D ambiguous. This CDR3 comprises 15 residues. Germline lookup yields CDR1 LNHNV and CDR2 YYDKDF (reference sequence). V dropped 1 base and J dropped 4 bases, with 11 bases sitting between them. CDR3: CATSRGRWRNQPQHF. In DNA form, the CDR3 reads TGTGCCACCAGCAGAGGAAGGTGGAGGAATCAGCCCCAGCATTTT.

The J gene is TRBJ2-3, the V gene TRBV7-3; the match to TRBD2 covers 10 bases. The V gene's germline CDR1 is SGHTA and CDR2 FQGTGA. The CDR3 contains 16 residues. Losses at the gene ends were 5 bases for V and 7 bases for J; bases not matched to a gene: 12. CDR3 residues: CASSPRASGSGNTQYF. The CDR3 region has the DNA TGTGCCAGCAGCCCACGGGCTAGCGGGAGCGGTAATACGCAGTATTTT.

The chain joins TRBV5-1 to TRBJ1-2, with D unresolved. Germline lookup yields CDR1 SGHRS and CDR2 YFSETQ. The CDR3 covers 14 residues. Trimming left V 0 bases short and J 2 bases short, with 8 bases between. The CDR3 sequence: CASSLETPNYGYTF. Here the CDR3 DNA reads TGCGCCAGCAGCTTGGAAACACCGAACTATGGCTACACCTTC.

The rearrangement links TRBV6-1 to TRBJ2-7; TRBD1 agrees at 9 bases. The J segment lost 6 bases and the V segment lost 4 bases, leaving 22 bases of the junction unmatched. The CDR3 has 19 residues. Germline V lookup: CDR1 MNHNS, CDR2 SASEGT. DNA of the CDR3: TGTGCCAGCAGTGCCGTTTGGGGACAGGGTGAGAACCAGCCTTTCGAGCAGTACTTC. It specifies CASSAVWGQGENQPFEQYF.

The J gene is TRBJ2-5, the V gene TRBV27, with TRBD2 matching over 12 bases. The assigned J gene may be wrong: the sequence end matches TRBJ2-7 better. CDR1 and CDR2 (germline): MNHEY, SMNVEV (reference sequence). CDR3 size: 16 residues. The CDR3 DNA is TGTGCCAGCAGTTCGCCGCGACTAGCGGGAGCCTACGAGCAGTACTTC. Its protein product is CASSSPRLAGAYEQYF.

The gene calls are TRBV27 and TRBJ2-5; TRBD2 aligns across 10 bases. The CDR3 runs 16 residues. Germline loops: CDR1 MNHEY, CDR2 SMNVEV (reference sequence). Losses at the gene ends were 2 bases for V and 13 bases for J; bases not matched to a gene: 16. CDR3 sequence (DNA): TGTGCCAGCAGTTTAGGATACAGTACTAGCGGGACCGAGGGGTACTTC. Translating gives CASSLGYSTSGTEGYF.

The J gene is TRBJ2-3, the V gene TRBV28; 13 bases match TRBD2. Germline V CDR1 and CDR2: MDHEN, SYDVKM. This CDR3 has 18 amino acids. The V segment lost 5 bases and the J segment 2 bases; nucleotides outside the gene matches: 10. DNA of the CDR3: TGTGCCAGCAGTCCCTCGATTGGACTAGCGGGGGACACAGATACGCAGTATTTT. Translating gives CASSPSIGLAGDTDTQYF.